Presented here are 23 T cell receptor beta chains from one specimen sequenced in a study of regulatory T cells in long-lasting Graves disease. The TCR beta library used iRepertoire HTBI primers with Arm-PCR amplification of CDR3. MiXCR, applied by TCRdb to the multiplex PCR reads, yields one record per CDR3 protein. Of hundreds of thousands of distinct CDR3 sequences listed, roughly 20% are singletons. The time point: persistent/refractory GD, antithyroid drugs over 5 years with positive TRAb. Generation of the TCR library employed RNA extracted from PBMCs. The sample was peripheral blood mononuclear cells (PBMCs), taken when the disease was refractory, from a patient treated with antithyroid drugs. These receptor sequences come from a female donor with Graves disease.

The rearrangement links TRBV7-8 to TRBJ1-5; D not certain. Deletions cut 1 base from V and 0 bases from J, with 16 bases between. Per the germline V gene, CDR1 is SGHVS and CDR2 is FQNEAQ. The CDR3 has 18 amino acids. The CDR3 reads CASSLVFTGVDSNQPQHF. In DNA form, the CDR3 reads TGTGCCAGCAGCTTAGTTTTCACGGGTGTCGATAGCAATCAGCCCCAGCATTTT. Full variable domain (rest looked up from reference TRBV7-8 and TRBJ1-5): GAGVSQSPRYKVAKRGQDVALRCDPISGHVSLFWYQQALGQGPEFLTYFQNEAQLDKSGLPSDRFFAERPEGSVSTLKIQRTQQEDSAVYLCASSLVFTGVDSNQPQHFGDGTRLSIL.

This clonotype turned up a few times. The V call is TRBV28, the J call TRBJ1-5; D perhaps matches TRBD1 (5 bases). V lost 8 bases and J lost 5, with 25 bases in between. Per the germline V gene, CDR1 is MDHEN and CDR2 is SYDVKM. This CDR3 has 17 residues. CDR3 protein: CASHSGLGTPFYQPQHF. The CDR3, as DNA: TGTGCCAGCCATTCAGGACTCGGGACCCCTTTTTATCAGCCCCAGCATTTT.

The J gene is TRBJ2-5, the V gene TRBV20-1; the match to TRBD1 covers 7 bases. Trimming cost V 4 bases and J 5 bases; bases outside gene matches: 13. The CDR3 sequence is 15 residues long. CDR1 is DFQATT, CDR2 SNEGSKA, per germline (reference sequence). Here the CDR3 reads CSAKRDSWSRETQYF. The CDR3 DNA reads TGCAGTGCTAAGAGGGACAGCTGGTCCCGCGAGACCCAGTACTTC.

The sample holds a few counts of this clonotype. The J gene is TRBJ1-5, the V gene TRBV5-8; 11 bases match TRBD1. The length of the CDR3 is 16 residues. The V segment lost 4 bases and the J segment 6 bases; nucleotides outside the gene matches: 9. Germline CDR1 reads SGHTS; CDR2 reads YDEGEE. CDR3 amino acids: CASSRYGQGATQPQHF. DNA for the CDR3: TGTGCCAGCAGCAGATACGGACAGGGGGCGACTCAGCCCCAGCATTTT.

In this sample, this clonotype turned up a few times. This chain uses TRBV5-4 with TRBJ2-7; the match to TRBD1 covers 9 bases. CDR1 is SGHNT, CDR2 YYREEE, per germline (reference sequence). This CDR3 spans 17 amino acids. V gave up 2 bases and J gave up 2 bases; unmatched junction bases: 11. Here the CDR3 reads CASSFMSLGTGTYEQYF. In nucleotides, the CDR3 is TGTGCCAGCAGCTTTATGTCCCTTGGGACAGGGACCTACGAGCAGTACTTC.

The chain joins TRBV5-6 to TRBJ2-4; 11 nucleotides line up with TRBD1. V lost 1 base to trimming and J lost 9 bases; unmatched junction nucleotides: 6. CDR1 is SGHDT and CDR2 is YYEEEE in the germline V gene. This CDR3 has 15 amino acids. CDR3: CASSLSGQGASIQYF. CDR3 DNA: TGTGCCAGCAGCTTGAGCGGACAGGGGGCTAGCATTCAGTACTTC.

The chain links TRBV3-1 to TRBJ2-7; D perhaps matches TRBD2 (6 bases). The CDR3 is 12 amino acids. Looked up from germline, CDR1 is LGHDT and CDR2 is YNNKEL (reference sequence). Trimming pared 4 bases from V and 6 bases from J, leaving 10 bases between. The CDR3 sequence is CASSLGLCEQYF. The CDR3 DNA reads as TGTGCCAGCAGCCTGGGACTTTGCGAGCAGTACTTC.

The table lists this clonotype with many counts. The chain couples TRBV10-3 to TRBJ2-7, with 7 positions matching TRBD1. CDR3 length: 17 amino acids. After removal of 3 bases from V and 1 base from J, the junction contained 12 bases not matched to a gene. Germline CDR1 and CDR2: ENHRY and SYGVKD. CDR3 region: CAISDDRVRRMSYEQYF. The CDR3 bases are TGTGCCATCAGTGACGACAGGGTTCGCCGGATGTCCTACGAGCAGTACTTC.

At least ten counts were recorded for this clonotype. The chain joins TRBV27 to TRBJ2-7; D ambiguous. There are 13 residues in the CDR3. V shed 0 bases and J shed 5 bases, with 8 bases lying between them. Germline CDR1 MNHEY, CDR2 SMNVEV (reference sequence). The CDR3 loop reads CASSLSMSHEQYF. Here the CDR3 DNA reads TGTGCCAGCAGTTTATCGATGTCCCACGAGCAGTACTTC.

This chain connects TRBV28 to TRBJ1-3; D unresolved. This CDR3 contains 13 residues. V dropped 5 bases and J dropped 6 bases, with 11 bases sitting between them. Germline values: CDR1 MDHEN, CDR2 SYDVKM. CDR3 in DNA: TGTGCCAGCAGTCCCCCACGAGAAAACACCATATATTTT. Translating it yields CASSPPRENTIYF.

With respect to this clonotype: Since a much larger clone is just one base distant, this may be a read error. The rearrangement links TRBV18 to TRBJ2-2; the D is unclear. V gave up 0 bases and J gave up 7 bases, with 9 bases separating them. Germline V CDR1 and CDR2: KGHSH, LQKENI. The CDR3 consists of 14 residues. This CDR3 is CASSPPRHSGELFF. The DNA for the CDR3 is TGTGCCAGCTCACCACCGAGACACAGCGGGGAGCTGTTTTTT.

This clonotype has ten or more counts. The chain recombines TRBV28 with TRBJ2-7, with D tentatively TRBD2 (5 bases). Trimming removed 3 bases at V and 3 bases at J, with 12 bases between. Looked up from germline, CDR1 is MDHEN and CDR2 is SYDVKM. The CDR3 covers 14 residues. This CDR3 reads CASSFFSGDYEQYF. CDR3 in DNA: TGTGCCAGCAGTTTTTTCAGCGGAGACTACGAGCAGTACTTC.

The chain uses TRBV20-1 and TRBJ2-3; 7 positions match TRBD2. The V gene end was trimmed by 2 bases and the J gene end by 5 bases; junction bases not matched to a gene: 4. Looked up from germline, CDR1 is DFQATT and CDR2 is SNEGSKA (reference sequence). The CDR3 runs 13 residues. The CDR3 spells CSARPAGLDTQYF. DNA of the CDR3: TGCAGTGCTAGACCAGCGGGATTAGATACGCAGTATTTT.

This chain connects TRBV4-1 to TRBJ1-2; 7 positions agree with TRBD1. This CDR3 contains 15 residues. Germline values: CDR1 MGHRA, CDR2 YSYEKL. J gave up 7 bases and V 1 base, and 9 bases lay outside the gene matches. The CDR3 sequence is CASSQVGRGVGGYTF. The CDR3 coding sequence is TGCGCCAGCAGCCAAGTAGGCAGGGGGGTAGGTGGCTACACCTTC.

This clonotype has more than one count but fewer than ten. The CDR3 DNA is TGTGCCAGCAGTGAGGGTCTAGCGGGAGATACGCAGTATTTT. It specifies CASSEGLAGDTQYF. V is TRBV2 and J is TRBJ2-3, with 8 nucleotides matching TRBD2. CDR1 and CDR2 from the germline V gene are SNHLY and FYNNEI. The CDR3 length is 14 residues. V shed 3 bases, J shed 5 bases, and the junction held 4 bases outside the gene matches. Together with reference TRBV2 and TRBJ2-3, the CDR3 gives the full variable domain: EPEVTQTPSHQVTQMGQEVILRCVPISNHLYFYWYRQILGQKVEFLVSFYNNEISEKSEIFDDQFSVERPDGSNFTLKIRSTKLEDSAMYFCASSEGLAGDTQYFGPGTRLTVL.

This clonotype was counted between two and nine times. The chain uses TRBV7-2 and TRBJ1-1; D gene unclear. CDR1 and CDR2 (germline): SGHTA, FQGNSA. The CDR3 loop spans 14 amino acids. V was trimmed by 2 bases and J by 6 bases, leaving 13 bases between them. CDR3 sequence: CASSLLHGVAEAFF. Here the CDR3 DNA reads TGTGCCAGCAGCTTATTGCATGGGGTGGCTGAAGCTTTCTTT.

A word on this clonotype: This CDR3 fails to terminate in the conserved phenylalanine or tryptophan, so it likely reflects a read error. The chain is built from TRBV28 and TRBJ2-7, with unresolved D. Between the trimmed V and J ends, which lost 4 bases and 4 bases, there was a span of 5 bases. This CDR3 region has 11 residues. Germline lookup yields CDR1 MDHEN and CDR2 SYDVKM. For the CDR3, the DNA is TGTGCCAGCAGTTGGGGTTACGAGCAGTACTCC. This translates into CASSWGYEQYS.

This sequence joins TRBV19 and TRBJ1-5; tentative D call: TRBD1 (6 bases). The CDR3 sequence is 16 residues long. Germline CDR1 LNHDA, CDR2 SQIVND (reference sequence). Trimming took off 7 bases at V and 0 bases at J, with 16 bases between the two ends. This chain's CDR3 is CASNPPGHHSNQPQHF. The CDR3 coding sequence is TGTGCCAGTAATCCTCCGGGACACCATAGCAATCAGCCCCAGCATTTT.

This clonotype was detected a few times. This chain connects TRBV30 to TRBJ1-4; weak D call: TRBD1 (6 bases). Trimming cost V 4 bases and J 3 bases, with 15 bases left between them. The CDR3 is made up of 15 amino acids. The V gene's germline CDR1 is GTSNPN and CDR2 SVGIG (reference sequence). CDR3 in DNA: TGTGCCTGGAAGTATGGGGGCGCAGCTAATGAAAAACTGTTTTTT. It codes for CAWKYGGAANEKLFF.

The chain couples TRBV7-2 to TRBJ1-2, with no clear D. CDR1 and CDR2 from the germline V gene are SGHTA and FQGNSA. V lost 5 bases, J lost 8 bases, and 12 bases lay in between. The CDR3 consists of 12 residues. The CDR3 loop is CASSRGFYGYTF. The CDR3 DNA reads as TGTGCCAGCAGCCGAGGGTTTTACGGCTACACCTTC.

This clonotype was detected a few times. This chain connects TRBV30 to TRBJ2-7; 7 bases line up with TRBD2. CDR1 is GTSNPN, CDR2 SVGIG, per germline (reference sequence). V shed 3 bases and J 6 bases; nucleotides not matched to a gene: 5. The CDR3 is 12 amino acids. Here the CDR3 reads CAWSPGGFEQYF. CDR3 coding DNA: TGTGCCTGGAGCCCCGGGGGGTTCGAGCAGTACTTC.

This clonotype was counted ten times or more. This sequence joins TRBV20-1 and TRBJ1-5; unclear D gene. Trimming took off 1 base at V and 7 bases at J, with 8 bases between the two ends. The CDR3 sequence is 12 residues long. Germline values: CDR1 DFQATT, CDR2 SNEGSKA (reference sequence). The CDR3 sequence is CSARGTDQPQHF. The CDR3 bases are TGCAGTGCTAGAGGCACGGACCAGCCCCAGCATTTT.

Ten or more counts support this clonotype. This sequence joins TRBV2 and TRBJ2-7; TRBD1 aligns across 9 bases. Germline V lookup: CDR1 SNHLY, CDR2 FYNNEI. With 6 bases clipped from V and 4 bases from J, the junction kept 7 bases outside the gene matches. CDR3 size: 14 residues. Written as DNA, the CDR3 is TGTGCCAGCAGGGGGACAGGGACTCCTTACGAGCAGTACTTC. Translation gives CASRGTGTPYEQYF.